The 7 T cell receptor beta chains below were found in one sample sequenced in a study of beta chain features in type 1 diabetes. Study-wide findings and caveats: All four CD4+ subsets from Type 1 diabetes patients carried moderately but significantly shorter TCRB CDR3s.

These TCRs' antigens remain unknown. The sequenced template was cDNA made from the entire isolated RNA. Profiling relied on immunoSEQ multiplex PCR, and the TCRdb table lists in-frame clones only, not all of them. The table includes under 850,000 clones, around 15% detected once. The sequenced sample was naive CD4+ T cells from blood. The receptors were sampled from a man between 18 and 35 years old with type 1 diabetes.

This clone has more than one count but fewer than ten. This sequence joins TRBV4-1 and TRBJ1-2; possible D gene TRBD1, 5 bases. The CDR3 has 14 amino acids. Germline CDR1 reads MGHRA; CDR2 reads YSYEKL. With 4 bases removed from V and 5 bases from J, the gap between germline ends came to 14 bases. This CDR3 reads CASSLEGVTYGYTF. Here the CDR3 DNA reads TGCGCCAGCAGCCTCGAAGGGGTTACTTATGGCTACACCTTC.

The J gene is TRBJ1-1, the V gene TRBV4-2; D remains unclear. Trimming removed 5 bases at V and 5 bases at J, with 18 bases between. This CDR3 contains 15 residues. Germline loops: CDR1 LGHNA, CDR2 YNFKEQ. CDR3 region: CASSDGPSAGTEAFF. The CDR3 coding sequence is TGTGCCAGCAGCGACGGACCCTCTGCTGGGACTGAAGCTTTCTTT.

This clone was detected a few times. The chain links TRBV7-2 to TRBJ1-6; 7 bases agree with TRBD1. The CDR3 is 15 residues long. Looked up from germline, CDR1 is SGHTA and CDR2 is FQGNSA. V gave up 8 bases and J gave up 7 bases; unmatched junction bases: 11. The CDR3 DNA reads TGTGCCAGCCCCAGGGGGAAAGCCGGGAATTCACCCCTCCACTTT. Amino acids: CASPRGKAGNSPLHF.

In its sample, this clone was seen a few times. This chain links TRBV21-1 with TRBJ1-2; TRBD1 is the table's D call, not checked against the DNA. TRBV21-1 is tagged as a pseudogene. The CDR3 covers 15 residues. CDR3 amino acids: CASSKEEGQGHGYTF. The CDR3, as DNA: TGTGCCAGCAGCAAAGAGGAGGGACAGGGTCATGGCTACACCTTC.

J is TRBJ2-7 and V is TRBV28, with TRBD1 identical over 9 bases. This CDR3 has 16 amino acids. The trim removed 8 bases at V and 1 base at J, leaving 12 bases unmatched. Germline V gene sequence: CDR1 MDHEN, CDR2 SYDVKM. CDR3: CASLPTAGQGSYEQYF. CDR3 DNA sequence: TGTGCCAGCCTCCCTACTGCGGGACAGGGTTCCTACGAGCAGTACTTC.

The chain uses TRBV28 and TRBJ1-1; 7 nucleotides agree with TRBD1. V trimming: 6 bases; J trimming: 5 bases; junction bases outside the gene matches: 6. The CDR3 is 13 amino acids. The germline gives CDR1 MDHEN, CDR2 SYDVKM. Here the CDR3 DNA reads TGTGCCAGCAGAACAGGGGTTGGGACTGAAGCTTTCTTT. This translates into CASRTGVGTEAFF.

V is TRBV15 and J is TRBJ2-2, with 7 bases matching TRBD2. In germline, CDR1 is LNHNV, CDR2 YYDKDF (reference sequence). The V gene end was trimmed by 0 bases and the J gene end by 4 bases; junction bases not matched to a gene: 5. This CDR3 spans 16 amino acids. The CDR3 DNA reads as TGTGCCACCAGCAGAGATTGGATAGCGGGCACCGGGGAGCTGTTTTTT. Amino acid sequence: CATSRDWIAGTGELFF.